Listed here are 27 T cell receptor beta chains from one sample, sequenced in a study of T-cell reconstitution after alpha-beta-depleted transplantation in children. Unique molecular identifiers were used in preparing the TCRbeta library. One entry per CDR3 protein results from TCRdb running MiXCR on the PCR reads. The table lists about 300,000 distinct CDR3 sequences, roughly a tenth of them singletons. Material: PBMCs, obtained before TCRalphabeta/CD19-depleted stem cell transplant. The source is a boy under three years old with acute myeloid leukemia, due to receive a stem cell transplant.

In the case of this clonotype: This sequence may be a read error, since a much larger clone differs from it by one base. The J gene is TRBJ2-3, the V gene TRBV7-8; D is possibly TRBD1 (6 bases). The CDR3 sequence is 18 residues long. CDR1 SGHVS and CDR2 FQNEAQ come from the germline V gene. Deletions cut 1 base from V and 2 bases from J, with 19 bases between. CDR3 sequence reads: CASSLVGSGTPTTDTQYF. CDR3 nucleotides: TGTGCCAGCAGCTTAGTCGGGTCGGGGACACCTACCACAGATACGCAGTATTTT.

This clonotype was seen at least ten times. The chain joins TRBV7-9 to TRBJ2-3; TRBD2 might be the D (6 bases). Per germline, CDR1 SEHNR and CDR2 FQNEAQ (reference sequence). V lost 3 bases and J 4 bases, leaving 11 bases between the germline ends. CDR3 length equals 14 residues. CDR3: CASSFGGTADTQYF. CDR3 bases: TGTGCCAGCAGCTTCGGGGGTACCGCAGATACGCAGTATTTT.

This chain uses TRBV12-3 or TRBV12-4 with TRBJ1-1; D remains unclear. Trimming took off 2 bases at V and 6 bases at J, with 13 bases between the two ends. The length of the CDR3 is 14 residues. The CDR3 protein is CASSLYIPDAEAFF. CDR3 coding DNA: TGTGCCAGCAGTTTATACATTCCCGACGCTGAAGCTTTCTTT.

This clonotype was picked up many times. This chain uses TRBV29-1 with TRBJ2-3, with 12 bases aligning to TRBD2. Looked up from germline, CDR1 is SQVTM and CDR2 is ANQGSEA. J lost 6 bases, V lost 7 bases, and 11 bases had no gene match. The CDR3 is 15 residues long. This CDR3 reads CSAHKGLAGGDTQYF. DNA of the CDR3: TGCAGCGCGCACAAGGGGCTAGCGGGAGGGGATACGCAGTATTTT.

The table lists this clonotype with many counts. J is TRBJ2-1 and V is TRBV7-9; D remains unclear. V was clipped by 4 bases and J by 6 bases, with 16 bases between them. This CDR3 comprises 15 residues. Germline CDR1 is SEHNR and CDR2 is FQNEAQ (reference sequence). The CDR3 sequence: CASSYFGELGNEQFF. The DNA of the CDR3 is TGTGCCAGCAGCTACTTTGGGGAACTGGGCAATGAGCAGTTCTTC.

This clonotype was detected many times. The V and J genes are TRBV12-3 or TRBV12-4 and TRBJ2-7, with 7 bases lining up with TRBD1. Trimming took 4 bases from V and 2 from J; bases not matched to a gene: 11. The CDR3 has 16 amino acids. The CDR3 loop reads CASSSGDRVLTYEQYF. In nucleotides, the CDR3 is TGTGCCAGCAGTTCCGGGGACAGAGTACTAACCTACGAGCAGTACTTC.

The sample holds many counts of this clonotype. This chain joins TRBV4-2 and TRBJ2-7; D gene ambiguous. Germline values: CDR1 LGHNA, CDR2 YNFKEQ. The CDR3 loop spans 14 amino acids. Trimming removed 4 bases at V and 1 base at J, with 11 bases between. The CDR3 DNA reads TGTGCCAGCAGCCCCCTAAGCTCGTCCTACGAGCAGTACTTC. Encoded protein: CASSPLSSSYEQYF.

This clonotype occurred many times. The chain has TRBV29-1 and TRBJ2-7; the D is unclear. The V end was cut by 2 bases, the J end by 2 bases, with 10 bases between. This CDR3 comprises 13 residues. CDR1 and CDR2 from the germline V gene are SQVTM and ANQGSEA. The DNA for the CDR3 is TGCAGCGTTGAATGCGGCAGTACCTACGAGCAGTACTTC. Translation gives CSVECGSTYEQYF.

This clonotype was seen repeatedly, ten times or more. This chain connects TRBV7-3 to TRBJ1-6; TRBD1 aligns across 8 bases. In germline, CDR1 is SGHTA, CDR2 FQGTGA. With V trimmed by 5 bases and J by 7 bases, 13 bases remained unmatched. This CDR3 has 17 amino acids. CDR3 loop: CASSPPLDRVGNSPLHF. As DNA, the CDR3 is TGTGCCAGCAGCCCCCCCCTGGACAGGGTCGGCAATTCACCCCTCCACTTT.

The chain is built from TRBV6-5 and TRBJ1-4; tentatively, D is TRBD1 (5 bases). The V gene lost 2 bases and the J gene lost 8 bases, with 12 bases spanning the gap. CDR3 length: 14 amino acids. Germline V gene lookup returns CDR1 MNHEY and CDR2 SVGAGI. The CDR3 protein is CASSYRSGKEKLFF. CDR3 DNA: TGTGCCAGCAGTTACCGGTCAGGGAAGGAAAAACTGTTTTTT.

This clonotype occurred many times. The chain's CDR3 is CASSPERGGYNEQFF. CDR3 nucleotide sequence: TGTGCCAGCAGCCCGGAGCGGGGGGGTTACAATGAGCAGTTCTTC. The V call is TRBV4-2, the J call TRBJ2-1, with 10 bases matching TRBD2. The V gene end was trimmed by 4 bases and the J gene end by 4 bases; junction bases not matched to a gene: 4. CDR1 and CDR2 (germline): LGHNA, YNFKEQ. This CDR3 contains 15 residues.

This clonotype was seen a handful of times. V gene TRBV5-1 combines with J gene TRBJ1-2; D ambiguous. V lost 9 bases and J lost 0, with 9 bases in between. CDR1 and CDR2 from the germline V gene are SGHRS and YFSETQ. This CDR3 is built from 12 residues. CDR3: CAKSNPNYGYTF. CDR3 bases: TGCGCCAAGTCGAACCCTAACTATGGCTACACCTTC.

Ten or more counts support this clonotype. The chain has TRBV7-9 and TRBJ1-2; no reliable D call. Germline V CDR1 and CDR2: SEHNR, FQNEAQ (reference sequence). V was shortened by 2 bases and J by 2 bases, with 9 bases between the two germline ends. CDR3 length equals 14 residues. The CDR3 region has the DNA TGTGCCAGCAGCTTATTTGGTTCGAACTATGGCTACACCTTC. Protein: CASSLFGSNYGYTF.

This clonotype was found a few times. J is TRBJ1-4 and V is TRBV5-1; D perhaps matches TRBD1 (6 bases). This CDR3 region has 15 residues. V was pared by 3 bases and J by 8 bases, with 17 bases between. Germline CDR1 SGHRS, CDR2 YFSETQ. CDR3 sequence (DNA): TGCGCCAGCAGCTCGAACGCGGGACAAGAGGAAAAACTGTTTTTT. It specifies CASSSNAGQEEKLFF.

The V gene is TRBV24-1, the J gene TRBJ2-5; 10 bases are shared with TRBD2. CDR3 length: 21 residues. CDR1 and CDR2 from the germline V gene are KGHDR and SFDVKD. Trimming took 0 bases from V and 4 from J; bases not matched to a gene: 19. The chain's CDR3 is CATSDLHRDASGSRAAETQYF. CDR3 DNA sequence: TGTGCCACCAGTGATTTGCATAGGGACGCTAGCGGGAGTCGAGCGGCAGAGACCCAGTACTTC.

V and J are TRBV3-1 and TRBJ2-1, with D uncertain. The length of the CDR3 is 16 residues. Trimming took off 4 bases at V and 3 bases at J, with 16 bases between the two ends. CDR1 and CDR2 (germline): LGHDT, YNNKEL (reference sequence). The CDR3 sequence: CASSLAKGPFYNEQFF. In nucleotides, the CDR3 is TGTGCCAGCAGCCTGGCTAAAGGTCCCTTCTACAATGAGCAGTTCTTC.

By proportion, this clonotype is medium-sized (0.01 to 0.1%). The rearrangement uses TRBV11-2 and TRBJ2-5; 9 bases match TRBD1. With V trimmed by 0 bases and J by 2 bases, 10 bases remained unmatched. CDR3 length: 18 amino acids. Germline values: CDR1 SGHAT, CDR2 FQNNGV. CDR3 protein: CASSLDSGTGNPQETQYF. CDR3 nucleotide sequence: TGTGCCAGCAGCTTAGACTCCGGGACAGGGAATCCGCAAGAGACCCAGTACTTC.

The table lists this clonotype with many counts. The V call is TRBV4-3, the J call TRBJ2-1; 7 nucleotides line up with TRBD2. CDR1 and CDR2 (germline): LGHNA, YSLEER. The ends lost 4 bases at V and 4 bases at J; junction bases unmatched: 7. The CDR3 runs to 15 residues. Here the CDR3 DNA reads TGCGCCAGCAGCCCTGGGGCTAGCGGATACAATGAGCAGTTCTTC. Its translation is CASSPGASGYNEQFF.

To note about this clonotype: A read error is possible here, since a much larger clone lies one base away. This chain connects TRBV3-1 to TRBJ1-4; possibly TRBD1 for D (6 bases). Germline lookup yields CDR1 LGHDT and CDR2 YNNKEL (reference sequence). The CDR3 covers 16 residues. The CDR3 DNA follows: TGTGCCAGCAGCCATCCAACAGGGCCGGGAGGGGAAAATCTGTTTTTT. The encoded protein is CASSHPTGPGGENLFF.

In this sample, this clonotype turned up many times. The chain uses TRBV12-3 or TRBV12-4 and TRBJ1-2; D possibly corresponds to TRBD1 (5 bases). This CDR3 is built from 13 residues. V lost 2 bases, J lost 4 bases, and 8 bases lay in between. This chain's CDR3 is CASSLTQGYGYTF. The DNA of the CDR3 is TGTGCCAGCAGTTTAACCCAGGGCTATGGCTACACCTTC.

The chain carries TRBV6-1 and TRBJ2-7; D gene unclear. Germline V gene data show CDR1 as MNHNS and CDR2 as SASEGT. The CDR3 length is 12 residues. V lost 6 bases and J 2 bases, leaving 8 bases between the germline ends. The CDR3 DNA reads TGTGCCAGCAGCAGTTCGGCCTACGAGCAGTACTTC. Amino acid sequence: CASSSSAYEQYF.

This clonotype came up many times. This chain connects TRBV29-1 to TRBJ2-2; 7 bases are a match to TRBD1. V lost 4 bases and J lost 0; bases outside the gene matches: 2. The CDR3 consists of 14 residues. CDR1 is SQVTM, CDR2 ANQGSEA, per germline. The CDR3 region has the DNA TGCAGCGTTGTAGGGGGCCCGAACACCGGGGAGCTGTTTTTT. This translates into CSVVGGPNTGELFF.

This clonotype was counted many times. This chain connects TRBV7-8 to TRBJ2-3, with TRBD1 identical over 10 bases. CDR1 SGHVS and CDR2 FQNEAQ come from the germline V gene. With 1 base clipped from V and 5 bases from J, the junction kept 6 bases outside the gene matches. CDR3 length: 16 residues. CDR3 DNA: TGTGCCAGCAGCTTAGTCGACAGGGGGCTTAAAGATACGCAGTATTTT. Translated: CASSLVDRGLKDTQYF.

This clonotype has a count of ten or more. The rearrangement links TRBV5-1 to TRBJ2-1; 12 nucleotides agree with TRBD2. The CDR3 runs 17 residues. CDR1 is SGHRS and CDR2 is YFSETQ in the germline V gene. The V and J ends lost 4 bases and 0 bases, in that order; junction bases with no gene match: 5. The CDR3 region is CASSPGLAGPSYNEQFF. Written as DNA, the CDR3 is TGCGCCAGCAGCCCCGGACTAGCGGGACCCTCCTACAATGAGCAGTTCTTC.

V usage is TRBV20-1 and J usage is TRBJ2-7; D remains ambiguous. CDR3 size: 13 residues. CDR1 and CDR2 from the germline V gene are DFQATT and SNEGSKA (reference sequence). The germline V and J ends were trimmed by 5 bases and 2 bases, with 13 bases remaining between them. CDR3 nucleotide sequence: TGCAGTGCTTCCCAGTACCCGCCCTACGAGCAGTACTTC. Translated: CSASQYPPYEQYF.

This clonotype occurred a few times. The J gene is TRBJ2-1, the V gene TRBV25-1; D perhaps matches TRBD2 (6 bases). The CDR3 contains 16 residues. CDR1 is MGHDK, CDR2 SYGVNS, per germline. The ends were cut back, 0 bases at V and 2 bases at J, with 11 bases in the middle. Written as DNA, the CDR3 is TGTGCCAGCAGTGAATATACGGGAGAAGCCTACAATGAGCAGTTCTTC. Protein product: CASSEYTGEAYNEQFF.

This clonotype was counted at least ten times. The rearrangement uses TRBV7-8 and TRBJ2-3; D is unclear. The CDR3 contains 15 residues. Germline V gives CDR1 SGHVS, CDR2 FQNEAQ. V gave up 5 bases and J gave up 0 bases, with 12 bases separating them. In DNA form, the CDR3 reads TGTGCCAGCAGCCGAAGCCTTCCAAGCACAGATACGCAGTATTTT. Its translation: CASSRSLPSTDTQYF.